This paragraph covers one TCR beta chain sequence. Antigen specificity is unknown. The data stem from a study of cytomegalovirus exposure and HLA in healthy donors. Findings and caveats of the study: TCR sequences were mostly rare, though some public TCRs occurred in many donors.

Primers included in the PCR were 60 Vbeta and 13 Jbeta primers. TCRdb's copy holds only in-frame clones and misses some; the assay was immunoSEQ multiplex PCR. Of about 160,000 clones in the sample, roughly 79% are singletons; the top ten hold more than 6%. Sequencing used PBMCs. This TCR was recovered from a woman aged 40 to 50 in good health and CMV-seropositive.

The DNA of the CDR3 is TGTGCCAGCGAGGACGGCGGGTCGGGGGGTGAGCAGTTCTTC. Amino acids: CASEDGGSGGEQFF. The chain uses TRBV28 and TRBJ2-1, with 7 bases identical to TRBD2. Per germline, CDR1 MDHEN and CDR2 SYDVKM. This CDR3 has 14 amino acids. The trim removed 8 bases at V and 9 bases at J, leaving 13 bases unmatched.